One sample yielded the 9 T cell receptor beta chains listed below, sequenced in a study of blood T cells in healthy people across ages. Together with a sample-barcoded 5' primer, a J-beta primer mix was included in a second PCR lasting about 6 to 11 cycles. TCRdb used MiXCR to reprocess the 5' RACE reads, holding one entry per CDR3 protein. The table shows about 1.7 million distinct CDR3 sequences, with 28% occurring only once. The sequenced material came from blood. The receptors come from a woman in her 30s in good health.

This sequence joins TRBV15 and TRBJ2-5; 10 nucleotides align to TRBD2. The germline CDR1 and CDR2 sequences are LNHNV and YYDKDF (reference sequence). The V gene end was trimmed by 2 bases and the J gene end by 11 bases; junction bases not matched to a gene: 14. This CDR3 comprises 16 residues. In nucleotides, the CDR3 is TGTGCCACCAGCAGAACCCCTCTAGCGGGGGCGCGGGAGCAGTACTTC. It encodes CATSRTPLAGAREQYF.

This clonotype came up many times. One end of the junction is discordant with germline, which a read error may explain. J is TRBJ2-3 and V is TRBV5-1; 12 bases match TRBD2. The CDR3 has 14 residues. The germline CDR1 and CDR2 sequences are SGHRS and YFSETQ. CDR3 sequence (DNA): TGTGCCAGCAGTAGGACTAGCGGGACGGATACGCAGTATTTT. It translates to CASSRTSGTDTQYF.

The rearrangement joins TRBV20-1 to TRBJ2-4; TRBD1 aligns across 7 bases. Germline values: CDR1 DFQATT, CDR2 SNEGSKA (reference sequence). Trimming at V came to 0 bases and at J to 6 bases, leaving 5 bases not matched to a gene. This CDR3 comprises 14 residues. CDR3 sequence: CSARDRDRLNIQYF. CDR3 DNA sequence: TGCAGTGCTAGAGATCGGGACAGATTAAACATTCAGTACTTC.

Only a few counts were recorded for this clonotype. The chain is built from TRBV27 and TRBJ1-4; TRBD1 might be the D (6 bases). V was shortened by 4 bases and J by 5 bases, with 23 bases between the two germline ends. Germline CDR1 reads MNHEY; CDR2 reads SMNVEV (reference sequence). There are 18 residues in the CDR3. CDR3 sequence reads: CASSSSIDHRGRNEKLFF. The CDR3 region has the DNA TGTGCCAGCAGTTCGTCTATCGACCACCGGGGGCGAAATGAAAAACTGTTTTTT.

The gene calls are TRBV12-3 or TRBV12-4 and TRBJ2-2, with TRBD1 matching 9 bases. J lost 4 bases, V lost 5 bases, and 8 bases had no gene match. The CDR3 runs to 16 residues. The CDR3 region has the DNA TGTGCCAGCAGTCCCAACAGGGGGCTGGGCACCGGGGAGCTGTTTTTT. It is translated as CASSPNRGLGTGELFF.

The chain employs TRBV6-2 or TRBV6-3 and TRBJ2-2; D possibly uses TRBD1 or TRBD2 (5 bases each). V dropped 5 bases and J dropped 7 bases, with 17 bases sitting between them. The CDR3 extends over 15 amino acids. Germline V gene data show CDR1 as MNHEY and CDR2 as SVGEGT. The CDR3 DNA reads TGTGCCAGCAGTAGGGGCAAGTCCCGGGGCGGGGAGCTGTTTTTT. Protein product: CASSRGKSRGGELFF.

The chain employs TRBV3-1 and TRBJ2-7; possibly TRBD1 or TRBD2 for D (5 bases each). This CDR3 contains 14 residues. Germline assignment: CDR1 LGHDT and CDR2 YNNKEL (reference sequence). Trimming cost V 4 bases and J 8 bases, with 18 bases left between them. The CDR3: CASSPGDRNLKQYF. CDR3 DNA sequence: TGTGCCAGCAGCCCCGGGGACCGTAACTTGAAGCAGTACTTC.

This clonotype was detected once. V gene TRBV5-6 combines with J gene TRBJ2-1; 9 bases map to TRBD1. The CDR3 covers 16 residues. Germline V gene lookup returns CDR1 SGHDT and CDR2 YYEEEE. The J segment lost 4 bases and the V segment lost 0 bases, leaving 5 bases of the junction unmatched. CDR3 residues: CASSLVGTGFYNEQFF. CDR3 sequence (DNA): TGTGCCAGCAGCTTGGTAGGGACAGGGTTTTACAATGAGCAGTTCTTC.

This clonotype was recorded many times. V usage is TRBV18 and J usage is TRBJ2-5; D is perhaps TRBD2 (5 bases). The CDR3 sequence is 16 residues long. V was clipped by 4 bases and J by 4 bases, with 19 bases between them. Germline CDR1 KGHSH, CDR2 LQKENI. CDR3 coding DNA: TGTGCCAGCTCACGAGGGAAGGGCTATACCGGAGAGACCCAGTACTTC. Its translation: CASSRGKGYTGETQYF.